These T cell receptor beta chains were read from a single sample in a study of blood T cell repertoires in COVID-19. Assay: immunoSEQ multiplex PCR; the TCRdb copy retains only in-frame clones and omits some. The sample includes 97,000 or so clones, around 87% seen only once; the top ten take 3%. Sequences were obtained from peripheral blood. The receptors stem from a man aged 45-65 years with active or convalescent COVID-19. CDR3s include the opening cysteine and the closing phenylalanine or tryptophan. D genes are given only for firm matches. Clone sizes are given selectively: once, few, many, or a class where the clone is expanded.

D	V	J	size	DNA	CDR3
-	TRBV29-1	TRBJ1-4	-	TGCAGCGTTGACACCGGTAATGAAAAACTGTTTTTT	CSVDTGNEKLFF
-	TRBV4-1	TRBJ1-6	-	TGCGCCAGCTGGGACTTTGGCTCACCCCTCCACTTT	CASWDFGSPLHF
TRBD2	TRBV6-2/TRBV6-3	TRBJ2-2	-	TGTGCCAGCAGTTGGGCCGGGGGGGCCGTCACCGGGGAGCTGTTTTTT	CASSWAGGAVTGELFF
TRBD1	TRBV3-1/TRBV3-2	TRBJ1-3	-	TGTGCCAGCAGCTTGGGACAGGGAAACACCATATATTTT	CASSLGQGNTIYF
-	TRBV11-2	TRBJ1-1	-	TGTGCCAGCAGCTTAGGTCATGGCCGGAACACTGAAGCTTTCTTT	CASSLGHGRNTEAFF
-	TRBV14	TRBJ1-1	-	TGTGCCAGCAGTCGGGGACTCACGGCGGACACTGAAGCTTTCTTT	CASSRGLTADTEAFF
-	TRBV10-3	TRBJ2-3	few	TGTGCCATCAAAGGACAGAACACAGATACGCAGTATTTT	CAIKGQNTDTQYF
-	TRBV27	TRBJ1-6	once	TGTGCCAGCAAAACCCCGGGGGGTTCACCCCTCCACTTT	CASKTPGGSPLHF
-	TRBV28	TRBJ1-1	-	TGTGCCAGCGGAAGGACAGCCCAGGGCACTGAAGCTTTCTTT	CASGRTAQGTEAFF
TRBD1	TRBV28	TRBJ2-1	-	TGTGCCAGCAGCGACGACAGGGGCTCCTACAATGAGCAGTTCTTC	CASSDDRGSYNEQFF
TRBD1	TRBV15	TRBJ2-4	-	TGTGCCACCAGCAGAGATTTAAGGACAGGGGGCGGTGGGGCCAAAAACATTCAGTACTTC	CATSRDLRTGGGGAKNIQYF
TRBD1	TRBV3-1/TRBV3-2	TRBJ1-1	-	TGTGCCAGCAGCGACAGGGGGAATACTGAAGCTTTCTTT	CASSDRGNTEAFF
TRBD1	TRBV19	TRBJ1-4	once	TGTGCCAGTAAGAGGGACAGGTGGAATGAAAAACTGTTTTTT	CASKRDRWNEKLFF
-	TRBV2	TRBJ2-2	few	TGTGCCAGCAGTGAAGAGGGGGGGCCCACCGGGGAGCTGTTTTTT	CASSEEGGPTGELFF
TRBD1	TRBV28	TRBJ1-5	-	TGTGCCAGCAGAAACAGGGGAAGCAATCAGCCCCAGCATTTT	CASRNRGSNQPQHF
TRBD1	TRBV5-1	TRBJ2-5	few	TGCGCCAGCAGCCGACAGGGCTCGTACCAAGAGACCCAGTACTTC	CASSRQGSYQETQYF
-	TRBV3-1/TRBV3-2	TRBJ2-3	once	TGTGCCAGCAGCCGGGCTAGCACAGATACGCAGTATTTT	CASSRASTDTQYF
TRBD1	TRBV18	TRBJ2-3	once	TGTGCCAGCTCACCACCAAACCCGGGACAGAGCACAGATACGCAGTATTTT	CASSPPNPGQSTDTQYF
TRBD1	TRBV3-1/TRBV3-2	TRBJ1-1	-	TGTGCCAGCAGCCAGGGGACAGGGGAGGGTTTCTTT	CASSQGTGEGFF
-	TRBV27	TRBJ2-1	few	TGTGCCAGCAGTTTTAGCAGTCCCATTGAGCAGTTCTTC	CASSFSSPIEQFF
-	TRBV7-2	TRBJ1-1	-	TGTGCCAGCAGAGCGACCGTGAACACTGAAGCTTTCTTT	CASRATVNTEAFF
-	TRBV4-3	TRBJ1-1	once	TGCGCCAGCAGCCAAGGAGCGGAGGTTAGGACTGAAGCTTTCTTT	CASSQGAEVRTEAFF
-	TRBV6-5	TRBJ1-1	-	TGTGCCAGCAGGCGGGACCCGACTTTGGCTGAAGCTTTCTTT	CASRRDPTLAEAFF
-	TRBV9	TRBJ2-5	-	TGTGCCAGCAGCGTCGGGGCAGCGGGCAACCAAGAGACCCAGTACTTC	CASSVGAAGNQETQYF
-	TRBV28	TRBJ2-6	-	TGTGCCAGCACCGCACATCGCTCTGGGGCCAACGTCCTGACTTTC	CASTAHRSGANVLTF
TRBD2	TRBV29-1	TRBJ2-2	-	TGCAGCGTTAGGGGACTAGCGGGGGGCAAAACCGGGGAGCTGTTTTTT	CSVRGLAGGKTGELFF
-	TRBV4-3	TRBJ1-5	-	TGCGCCAGCAGCCAAGAGCCTACTCAGCCCCAGCATTTT	CASSQEPTQPQHF
TRBD2	TRBV6-1	TRBJ2-1	-	TGTGCCAGCAGTGAAACGGCGGGGGGGCGCAATGAGCAGTTCTTC	CASSETAGGRNEQFF
TRBD1	TRBV6-5	TRBJ1-2	-	TGTGCCAGTTTTTTGACGGGACAGGGGGCAGGAGGCTACACCTTC	CASFLTGQGAGGYTF
TRBD1	TRBV10-2	TRBJ1-4	-	TGCGCCAGCAGTGAGGGACAGGGTAATGAAAAACTGTTTTTT	CASSEGQGNEKLFF
-	TRBV28	TRBJ1-1	-	TGTGCCAGCAAGAAGTCCGGGGGGGGTGAAGCTTTCTTT	CASKKSGGGEAFF
TRBD2	TRBV10-2	TRBJ2-1	-	TGCGCCAGCAGTGAGTCGGGGGGGGGACTCGGAGACAATGAGCAGTTCTTC	CASSESGGGLGDNEQFF
TRBD1	TRBV3-1/TRBV3-2	TRBJ1-2	-	TGTGCCAGCAGCCAAGATGGACAGGGGGCAGGTGGCTACACCTTC	CASSQDGQGAGGYTF
TRBD1	TRBV19	TRBJ2-2	-	TGTGCCAGTGGCACTGGGACAGGGAACACCGGGGAGCTGTTTTTT	CASGTGTGNTGELFF
-	TRBV10-2	TRBJ1-1	-	TGCGCCAGCAGGGGGGACTTTATAAACACTGAAGCTTTCTTT	CASRGDFINTEAFF
TRBD2	TRBV6-1	TRBJ2-1	-	TGTGCCAGCAGTGAATCCCCGGGAGGCGGTGAGCAGTTCTTC	CASSESPGGGEQFF
-	TRBV3-1/TRBV3-2	TRBJ2-5	-	TGTGCCAGCGGGGCGTCCGGGGAGACCCAGTACTTC	CASGASGETQYF
-	TRBV7-9	TRBJ1-4	-	TGTGCCAGCAGCTTAGAAGCGGTAAAACTGTTTTTT	CASSLEAVKLFF
-	TRBV4-1	TRBJ2-5	few	TGCGCCAGCAGCCAATCAGGACAGATACAAGAGACCCAGTACTTC	CASSQSGQIQETQYF
TRBD1	TRBV30	TRBJ1-5	once	TGTGCCTGGAGTGAGGCCGGGACAGGGGGTCAGCCCCAGCATTTT	CAWSEAGTGGQPQHF
-	TRBV6-5	TRBJ1-3	once	TGTGCCAGCAGTTCACAGTACACCTCTGGAAACACCATATATTTT	CASSSQYTSGNTIYF
-	TRBV27	TRBJ2-2	-	TGTGCCAGCAGTTTTTCCCTAACGAACACCGGGGAGCTGTTTTTT	CASSFSLTNTGELFF
-	TRBV6-2/TRBV6-3	TRBJ1-1	-	TGTGCCAGCAGTTACCCCGAGGCTAACACTGAAGCTTTCTTT	CASSYPEANTEAFF
TRBD1	TRBV3-1/TRBV3-2	TRBJ2-1	-	TGTGCCAGCAGCCAACAGGGGGCCAATGAGCAGTTCTTC	CASSQQGANEQFF